The 17 T cell receptor beta chains reported below all come from one sample, sequenced in a study of T cell responses to AZD1222 COVID-19 vaccine. Assay: immunoSEQ multiplex PCR; the TCRdb copy retains only in-frame clones and omits some. This sample has some 96,000 clones; around nine tenths occur once, and the top ten carry over 2%. Sequencing was performed on peripheral blood, taken on day 0 of AZD1222 vaccination. The source is an adult in good health.

The CDR3 DNA reads TGTGCCAGCAGTTCGGGACTAGCGGGAGTTGAGACCCAGTACTTC. Protein product: CASSSGLAGVETQYF. This chain links TRBV7-4 with TRBJ2-5, with TRBD2 matching 14 bases. V shed 6 bases, J shed 5 bases, and the junction held 5 bases outside the gene matches. Germline V gives CDR1 SGHVT, CDR2 SQSDAQ. The CDR3 consists of 15 residues.

V and J are TRBV7-6 and TRBJ1-2, with TRBD1 as a possible D gene (6 bases). V lost 5 bases to trimming and J lost 4 bases, with 11 bases between them. The CDR3 consists of 13 residues. Germline V gene sequence: CDR1 SGHVS, CDR2 FNYEAQ. CDR3 DNA sequence: TGTGCCAGCAGCCCACAGGGTGCCTATGGCTACACCTTC. Amino acids: CASSPQGAYGYTF.

The chain couples TRBV2 to TRBJ2-3; TRBD1 agrees at 7 bases. J lost 5 bases, V lost 5 bases, and 4 bases had no gene match. The CDR3 length is 13 residues. Germline CDR1 SNHLY, CDR2 FYNNEI. The CDR3 DNA reads as TGTGCCAGCAGTACAAACAGGGGAGATACGCAGTATTTT. It encodes CASSTNRGDTQYF.

This clone was counted only a few times. The genes are TRBV3-1 (or the pseudogene TRBV3-2) and TRBJ2-1; D might be TRBD1 (5 bases). Germline CDR1 reads LGHDT; CDR2 reads YNNKEL (reference sequence). The CDR3 covers 12 residues. Trimming took 3 bases from V and 9 from J, leaving 9 bases between them. CDR3 sequence: CASSHREGEQFF. CDR3 in DNA: TGTGCCAGCAGCCACAGGGAAGGTGAGCAGTTCTTC.

This clone was recorded only once. The V gene is TRBV7-3, the J gene TRBJ1-1; TRBD1 is a possible D gene (5 bases). Germline CDR1 reads SGHTA; CDR2 reads FQGTGA. This CDR3 contains 14 residues. V lost 4 bases and J lost 4, with 13 bases in between. The CDR3 loop is CASSSGRGSTEAFF. The CDR3 DNA follows: TGTGCCAGCAGCTCAGGACGGGGGAGCACTGAAGCTTTCTTT.

The chain carries TRBV18 and TRBJ1-6; the match to TRBD1 covers 7 bases. CDR3 length: 19 residues. The J segment lost 0 bases and the V segment lost 2 bases, leaving 10 bases of the junction unmatched. Germline V gene sequence: CDR1 KGHSH, CDR2 LQKENI. CDR3 DNA sequence: TGTGCCAGCTCACCATATCCACAGGGGCGAGGCTCCTATAATTCACCCCTCCACTTT. This gives the protein CASSPYPQGRGSYNSPLHF. Complete variable domain (other parts from reference TRBV18 and TRBJ1-6): NAGVMQNPRHLVRRRGQEARLRCSPMKGHSHVYWYRQLPEEGLKFMVYLQKENIIDESGMPKERFSAEFPKEGPSILRIQQVVRGDSAAYFCASSPYPQGRGSYNSPLHFGNGTRLTVT.

The chain couples TRBV6-5 to TRBJ2-3; no reliable D call. The CDR3 consists of 13 residues. The V gene lost 6 bases and the J gene lost 2 bases, with 9 bases spanning the gap. CDR1 and CDR2 (germline): MNHEY, SVGAGI. The CDR3 DNA reads TGTGCCAGCAGGCTGGCCAACACAGATACGCAGTATTTT. Its translation is CASRLANTDTQYF.

V usage is TRBV20-1 and J usage is TRBJ1-1; D gene uncertain. The germline gives CDR1 DFQATT, CDR2 SNEGSKA (reference sequence). Trimming cost V 5 bases and J 3 bases, with 7 bases left between them. CDR3 length: 11 residues. The CDR3 sequence is CSALTDTEAFF. In nucleotides, the CDR3 is TGCAGTGCTTTAACGGACACTGAAGCTTTCTTT.

V is TRBV7-9 and J is TRBJ1-5; possible D gene TRBD1, 5 bases. Germline V gene sequence: CDR1 SEHNR, CDR2 FQNEAQ (reference sequence). The V gene lost 1 base and the J gene lost 2 bases, with 9 bases spanning the gap. CDR3 length equals 15 residues. The CDR3 DNA reads TGTGCCAGCAGCTTAGGCGACAGCGGCAATCAGCCCCAGCATTTT. Its translation: CASSLGDSGNQPQHF.

The rearrangement links TRBV7-9 to TRBJ1-2, with TRBD1 identical over 8 bases. The CDR3 has 14 amino acids. Germline V lookup: CDR1 SEHNR, CDR2 FQNEAQ (reference sequence). V gave up 7 bases and J gave up 4 bases; unmatched junction bases: 8. CDR3 region: CASMSQGAVYGYTF. CDR3 sequence (DNA): TGTGCCAGCATGTCCCAGGGGGCGGTCTATGGCTACACCTTC.

The V and J genes are TRBV9 and TRBJ2-7, with D tentatively TRBD1 or TRBD2 (5 bases each). Trimming cost V 4 bases and J 4 bases, with 15 bases left between them. The CDR3 is 14 residues long. Germline lookup yields CDR1 SGDLS and CDR2 YYNGEE. CDR3 region: CASSPGTESYEQYF. The CDR3 DNA is TGTGCCAGCAGCCCCGGGACGGAATCTTACGAGCAGTACTTC.

J is TRBJ2-5 and V is TRBV2, with 9 bases aligning to TRBD2. The germline CDR1 and CDR2 sequences are SNHLY and FYNNEI. The CDR3 covers 15 residues. V gave up 8 bases and J gave up 4 bases; unmatched junction bases: 11. The CDR3 reads CASEFAGGPSETQYF. The CDR3 DNA is TGTGCCAGCGAGTTTGCGGGGGGGCCGTCAGAGACCCAGTACTTC. Supplemented by reference TRBV2 and TRBJ2-5, the full variable domain reads EPEVTQTPSHQVTQMGQEVILRCVPISNHLYFYWYRQILGQKVEFLVSFYNNEISEKSEIFDDQFSVERPDGSNFTLKIRSTKLEDSAMYFCASEFAGGPSETQYFGPGTRLLVL.

The chain carries TRBV9 and TRBJ1-1; D uncertain. The CDR3 has 13 residues. Germline V gene data show CDR1 as SGDLS and CDR2 as YYNGEE. Trimming removed 0 bases from V and 4 bases from J, with 7 bases in between. The CDR3 DNA is TGTGCCAGCAGCGTAGGGCAGCGCACTGAAGCTTTCTTT. It yields the protein CASSVGQRTEAFF.

The CDR3, as DNA: TGTGCCAGCAGCGTCGAGGCCCGCGGAGGCTACACCTTC. Encoded protein: CASSVEARGGYTF. The J gene is TRBJ1-2, the V gene TRBV9; no definite D call. Germline V gene sequence: CDR1 SGDLS, CDR2 YYNGEE. Trimming cost V 2 bases and J 8 bases, with 13 bases left between them. This CDR3 has 13 residues.

The rearrangement joins TRBV20-1 to TRBJ2-7; D ambiguous. The germline V gene encodes CDR1 DFQATT and CDR2 SNEGSKA (reference sequence). Between the trimmed V and J ends, which lost 3 bases and 3 bases, there was a span of 18 bases. The CDR3 totals 15 residues. DNA of the CDR3: TGCAGTGCTAGTGGGCTAGTGGGTAGGGTCTACGAGCAGTACTTC. This gives the protein CSASGLVGRVYEQYF.

This chain uses TRBV6-5 with TRBJ1-1, with D perhaps TRBD1 (6 bases). Germline V gene sequence: CDR1 MNHEY, CDR2 SVGAGI. The V gene lost 3 bases and the J gene lost 5 bases, with 13 bases spanning the gap. CDR3 length equals 14 residues. The CDR3, as DNA: TGTGCCAGCAGTTATACCGCTAGGGGGACTGAAGCTTTCTTT. Translated, it gives CASSYTARGTEAFF.

The CDR3 loop is CASSQDGGLIYEQYF. DNA of the CDR3: TGTGCCAGCAGCCAAGATGGGGGGCTTATCTACGAGCAGTACTTC. This chain links TRBV3-1 (or the pseudogene TRBV3-2) with TRBJ2-7; either TRBD1 or TRBD2 may fit D (6 bases each). V was pared by 0 bases and J by 3 bases, with 12 bases between. Germline V gives CDR1 LGHDT, CDR2 YNNKEL (reference sequence). The CDR3 has 15 residues.